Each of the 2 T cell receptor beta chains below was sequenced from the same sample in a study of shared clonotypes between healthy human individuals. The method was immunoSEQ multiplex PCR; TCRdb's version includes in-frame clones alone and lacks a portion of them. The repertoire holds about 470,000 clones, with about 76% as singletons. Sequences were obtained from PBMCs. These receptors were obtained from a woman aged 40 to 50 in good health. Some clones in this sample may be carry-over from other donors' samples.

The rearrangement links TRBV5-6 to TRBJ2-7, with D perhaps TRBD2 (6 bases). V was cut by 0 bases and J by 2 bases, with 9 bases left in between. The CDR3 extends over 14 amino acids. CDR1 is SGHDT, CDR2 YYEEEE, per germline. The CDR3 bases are TGTGCCAGCAGCTTGGGACTAGTCCCCTACGAGCAGTACTTC. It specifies CASSLGLVPYEQYF.

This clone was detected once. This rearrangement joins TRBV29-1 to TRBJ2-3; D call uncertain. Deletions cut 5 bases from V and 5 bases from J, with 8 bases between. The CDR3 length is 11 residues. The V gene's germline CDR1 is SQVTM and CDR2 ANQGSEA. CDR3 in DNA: TGCAGCGTTCTCGAAAGAGATACGCAGTATTTT. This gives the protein CSVLERDTQYF.